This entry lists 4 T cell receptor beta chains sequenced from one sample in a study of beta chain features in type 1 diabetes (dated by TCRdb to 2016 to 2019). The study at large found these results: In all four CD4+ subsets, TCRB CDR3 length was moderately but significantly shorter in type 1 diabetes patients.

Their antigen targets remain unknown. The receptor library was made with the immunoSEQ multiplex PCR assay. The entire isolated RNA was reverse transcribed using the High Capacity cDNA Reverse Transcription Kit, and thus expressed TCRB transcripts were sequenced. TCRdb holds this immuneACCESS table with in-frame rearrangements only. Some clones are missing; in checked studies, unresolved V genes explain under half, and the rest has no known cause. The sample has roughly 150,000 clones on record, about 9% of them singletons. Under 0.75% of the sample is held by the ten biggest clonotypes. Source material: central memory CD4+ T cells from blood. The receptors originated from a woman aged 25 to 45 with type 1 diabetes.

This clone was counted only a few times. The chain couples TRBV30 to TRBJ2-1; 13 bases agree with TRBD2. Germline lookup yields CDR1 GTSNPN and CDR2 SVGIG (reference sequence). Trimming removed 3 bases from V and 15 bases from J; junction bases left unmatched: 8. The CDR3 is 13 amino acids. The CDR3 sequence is CAWRPTSGRAPFF. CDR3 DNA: TGTGCCTGGAGACCTACTAGCGGGAGGGCCCCGTTCTTC.

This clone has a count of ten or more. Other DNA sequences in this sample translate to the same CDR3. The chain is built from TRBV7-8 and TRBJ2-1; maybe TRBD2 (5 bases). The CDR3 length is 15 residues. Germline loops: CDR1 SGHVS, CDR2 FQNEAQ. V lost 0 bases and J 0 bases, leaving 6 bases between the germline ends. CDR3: CASSLAGVSYNEQFF. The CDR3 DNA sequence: TGTGCCAGCAGCTTAGCGGGAGTCTCCTACAATGAGCAGTTCTTC. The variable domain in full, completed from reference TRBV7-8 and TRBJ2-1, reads GAGVSQSPRYKVAKRGQDVALRCDPISGHVSLFWYQQALGQGPEFLTYFQNEAQLDKSGLPSDRFFAERPEGSVSTLKIQRTQQEDSAVYLCASSLAGVSYNEQFFGPGTRLTVL.

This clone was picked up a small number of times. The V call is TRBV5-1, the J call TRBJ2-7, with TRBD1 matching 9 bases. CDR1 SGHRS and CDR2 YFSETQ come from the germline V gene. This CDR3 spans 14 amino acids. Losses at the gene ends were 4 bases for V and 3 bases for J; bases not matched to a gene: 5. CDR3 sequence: CASSHSGQGYEQYF. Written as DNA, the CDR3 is TGCGCCAGCAGCCATTCGGGACAGGGCTACGAGCAGTACTTC.

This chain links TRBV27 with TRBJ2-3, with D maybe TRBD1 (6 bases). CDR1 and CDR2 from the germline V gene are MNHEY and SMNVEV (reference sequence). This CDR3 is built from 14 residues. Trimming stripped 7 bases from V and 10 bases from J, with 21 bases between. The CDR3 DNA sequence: TGTGCCAGCACGAACAACAGGGAATCGAAAGCGCAGTATTTT. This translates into CASTNNRESKAQYF.